These 18 T cell receptor beta chains originate from one sample sequenced in a study of T cell responses to AZD1222 COVID-19 vaccine. Assay: immunoSEQ multiplex PCR; the TCRdb copy retains only in-frame clones and omits some. The sample lists 72,000 or so clones; roughly 90% were seen once. Sample: peripheral blood, taken on day 0 of AZD1222 vaccination. All receptors come from an adult in good health.

The CDR3 here is CASSQDGQAVFSYEQYF. The CDR3 DNA follows: TGTGCCAGCAGCCAAGATGGGCAGGCTGTTTTCTCCTACGAGCAGTACTTC. V and J are TRBV4-2 and TRBJ2-7; D remains ambiguous. V lost 0 bases and J lost 0, with 15 bases in between. CDR1 and CDR2 from the germline V gene are LGHNA and YNFKEQ. CDR3 length equals 17 residues.

The V call is TRBV9, the J call TRBJ2-3; perhaps TRBD1 as D (6 bases). Trimming stripped 3 bases from V and 2 bases from J, with 10 bases between. CDR1 and CDR2 from the germline V gene are SGDLS and YYNGEE. The CDR3 is 14 residues long. CDR3: CASSATGSTDTQYF. The CDR3 nucleotides read TGTGCCAGCAGCGCTACAGGGTCCACAGATACGCAGTATTTT.

This sequence joins TRBV6-5 and TRBJ1-2; a possible D gene is TRBD1 (6 bases). The V gene lost 6 bases and the J gene lost 4 bases, with 18 bases spanning the gap. Germline-derived CDR1 and CDR2 are MNHEY and SVGAGI. The CDR3 covers 15 residues. The CDR3 loop is CASSPGTGGSYGYTF. The CDR3 DNA reads as TGTGCCAGCAGCCCAGGGACCGGGGGCTCCTATGGCTACACCTTC.

Only one count was recorded for this clone. This chain links TRBV5-5 with TRBJ1-6; 7 nucleotides line up with TRBD1. The CDR3 runs to 17 residues. Germline V gene lookup returns CDR1 SGHKS and CDR2 YYEKEE (reference sequence). V was pared by 2 bases and J by 6 bases, with 11 bases of the junction left unmatched. The CDR3 nucleotides are TGTGCCAGCAGCTTTCTCACGACAGGGCTGAGTAATTCACCCCTCCACTTT. This encodes CASSFLTTGLSNSPLHF.

This clone came up once. This chain connects TRBV27 to TRBJ1-1; TRBD1 agrees at 7 bases. The germline CDR1 and CDR2 sequences are MNHEY and SMNVEV (reference sequence). This CDR3 contains 15 residues. V gave up 5 bases and J gave up 7 bases; unmatched junction bases: 13. The CDR3 loop is CASSVRQGAPIEAFF. For the CDR3, the DNA is TGTGCCAGCAGTGTAAGACAGGGCGCCCCCATTGAAGCTTTCTTT.

This CDR3 reads CASSPETTHGYTF. Here the CDR3 DNA reads TGTGCCAGCTCACCAGAGACTACCCATGGCTACACCTTC. This rearrangement joins TRBV18 to TRBJ1-2; D unresolved. Germline CDR1 is KGHSH and CDR2 is LQKENI. The ends were cut back, 2 bases at V and 6 bases at J, with 10 bases in the middle. The CDR3 has 13 residues.

The rearrangement links TRBV6-5 to TRBJ1-5; no firm D call. The CDR3 covers 13 residues. V dropped 8 bases and J dropped 4 bases, with 12 bases sitting between them. CDR1 and CDR2 from the germline V gene are MNHEY and SVGAGI. CDR3 nucleotide sequence: TGTGCCAGCGCAAGACAACCTAATCAGCCCCAGCATTTT. It translates to CASARQPNQPQHF.

This clone appeared a few times. The chain has TRBV27 and TRBJ2-6, with TRBD1 matching over 7 bases. Trimming removed 5 bases from V and 13 bases from J; junction bases left unmatched: 8. Per the germline V gene, CDR1 is MNHEY and CDR2 is SMNVEV (reference sequence). CDR3 length: 13 residues. In nucleotides, the CDR3 is TGTGCCAGCAGTATTGCAGGGGGACGGGTCCTGACTTTC. Translated, it gives CASSIAGGRVLTF.

This rearrangement joins TRBV2 to TRBJ1-3, with D possibly TRBD1 on 6 matching bases. Germline V gene data show CDR1 as SNHLY and CDR2 as FYNNEI. The V end was cut by 4 bases, the J end by 0 bases, with 7 bases between. The CDR3 spans 14 residues. CDR3 sequence: CASSARGSGNTIYF. CDR3 sequence (DNA): TGTGCCAGCAGTGCCAGGGGCTCTGGAAACACCATATATTTT.

The genes are TRBV2 and TRBJ1-1; tentatively, D is TRBD1 (5 bases). V was clipped by 4 bases and J by 6 bases, with 6 bases between them. This CDR3 is 11 amino acids long. Germline V gene lookup returns CDR1 SNHLY and CDR2 FYNNEI. The CDR3 DNA reads as TGTGCCAGCAGTGGACAGCCTGAAGCTTTCTTT. Translated, it gives CASSGQPEAFF.

The chain uses TRBV11-2 and TRBJ2-1; 10 bases map to TRBD2. There are 14 residues in the CDR3. From germline, CDR1 is SGHAT and CDR2 FQNNGV. Unmatched junction bases numbered 3, after V lost 2 bases and J lost 8 bases. CDR3 region: CASSLLAGEDEQFF. CDR3 in DNA: TGTGCCAGCAGCTTACTAGCGGGAGAGGATGAGCAGTTCTTC.

The chain is built from TRBV12-3 or TRBV12-4 and TRBJ2-1, with D possibly being TRBD2 (5 bases). Trimming took off 6 bases at V and 12 bases at J, with 12 bases between the two ends. The CDR3 loop spans 11 amino acids. The CDR3 sequence is CASRVTGRQFF. Here the CDR3 DNA reads TGTGCCAGCAGAGTCACGGGAAGGCAGTTCTTC.

The chain is built from TRBV18 and TRBJ2-1; the D is unclear. Germline V gene sequence: CDR1 KGHSH, CDR2 LQKENI. Trimming took off 0 bases at V and 7 bases at J, with 7 bases between the two ends. The CDR3 loop spans 13 amino acids. This CDR3 is CASSPPGQNEQFF. The CDR3 bases are TGTGCCAGCTCACCACCAGGGCAGAATGAGCAGTTCTTC.

This CDR3 reads CASSGTGEPQHF. The CDR3 DNA reads TGTGCCAGCAGTGGGACAGGGGAGCCCCAGCATTTT. The chain combines TRBV2 with TRBJ1-5; 9 nucleotides match TRBD1. CDR1 is SNHLY, CDR2 FYNNEI, per germline. Germline trimming cut 4 bases from V and 8 bases from J; bases unmatched to any gene: 0. The CDR3 has 12 amino acids.

The V call is TRBV7-9, the J call TRBJ1-2; 11 bases are shared with TRBD1. The trim removed 5 bases at V and 8 bases at J, leaving 10 bases unmatched. The CDR3 runs to 15 residues. From germline, CDR1 is SEHNR and CDR2 FQNEAQ (reference sequence). This CDR3 reads CASSGPGQGEEGYTF. The CDR3 nucleotides are TGTGCCAGCAGCGGCCCGGGACAGGGGGAGGAAGGCTACACCTTC.

The chain uses TRBV5-1 and TRBJ2-2; D not certain. V shed 1 base and J shed 3 bases, with 13 bases lying between them. The V gene's germline CDR1 is SGHRS and CDR2 YFSETQ. The CDR3 totals 16 residues. DNA of the CDR3: TGCGCCAGCAGCTTGCTTGGCACCTCAGACACCGGGGAGCTGTTTTTT. It codes for CASSLLGTSDTGELFF.

This sequence joins TRBV5-1 and TRBJ2-3, with 7 bases that match TRBD1. The CDR3 has 18 amino acids. CDR1 and CDR2 from the germline V gene are SGHRS and YFSETQ. J gave up 0 bases and V 2 bases, and 12 bases lay outside the gene matches. The CDR3 DNA reads TGCGCCAGCAGCTTCGAACCCGGACAGGCCTTTAGCACAGATACGCAGTATTTT. It is translated as CASSFEPGQAFSTDTQYF.

V usage is TRBV6-6 and J usage is TRBJ1-2; no firm D call. Per germline, CDR1 MNHNY and CDR2 SVGAGI (reference sequence). The V and J ends lost 5 bases and 8 bases respectively, with 12 bases between them. The CDR3 runs to 12 residues. The CDR3 reads CASSGRSDGYTF. In DNA, the CDR3 is TGTGCCAGCAGTGGCCGGTCAGACGGCTACACCTTC.